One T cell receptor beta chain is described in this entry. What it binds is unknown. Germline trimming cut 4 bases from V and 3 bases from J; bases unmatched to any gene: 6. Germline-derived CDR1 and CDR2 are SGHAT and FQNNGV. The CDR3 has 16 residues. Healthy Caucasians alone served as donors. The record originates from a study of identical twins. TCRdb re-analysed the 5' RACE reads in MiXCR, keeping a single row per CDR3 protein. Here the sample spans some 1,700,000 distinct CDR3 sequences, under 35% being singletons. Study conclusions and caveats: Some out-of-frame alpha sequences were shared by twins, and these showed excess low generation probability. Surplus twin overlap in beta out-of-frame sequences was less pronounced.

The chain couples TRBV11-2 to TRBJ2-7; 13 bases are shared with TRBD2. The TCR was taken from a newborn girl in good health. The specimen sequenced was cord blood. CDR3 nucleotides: TGTGCCAGCAGCTCTAGTGGACTAGCGGGAGACTACGAGCAGTACTTC. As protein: CASSSSGLAGDYEQYF. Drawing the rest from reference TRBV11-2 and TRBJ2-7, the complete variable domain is EAGVAQSPRYKIIEKRQSVAFWCNPISGHATLYWYQQILGQGPKLLIQFQNNGVVDDSQLPKDRFSAERLKGVDSTLKIQPAKLEDSAVYLCASSSSGLAGDYEQYFGPGTRLTVT.